These T cell receptor beta chains were read from a single sample in a study of T cell responses to AZD1222 COVID-19 vaccine. The protocol was immunoSEQ multiplex PCR, while the TCRdb copy is restricted to in-frame clones and leaves out a portion. The sample gives about 270,000 clones, 90% to 95% of which show up once; approximately 0.52% is in the top ten. The starting material was peripheral blood, obtained 28 days after the second AZD1222 dose. Receptor source: an adult who received the AZD1222 COVID-19 vaccine. Each CDR3 is given with its conserved first and last residue.

>TRBV3-1/TRBV3-2|TRBJ2-4
CASSQEGTLAKNIQYF
>TRBV6-6|TRBJ1-1
CASSTSGTDTEAFF
>TRBV27|TRBJ1-2
CASTQGVGSGYTF
>TRBV9|TRBJ2-2
CASSVLENTGELFF
>TRBV12-2|TRBJ2-7
CASRLAPPGASEQYF
>TRBV19|TRBJ1-1
CASSAGQVRGTEAFF
>TRBV7-8|TRBJ2-5
CASSFEWGETQYF
>TRBV5-4|TRBJ1-2
CASSSIQEGYGYTF
>TRBV9|TRBJ2-7
CASSPSDGYEQYF
>TRBV7-2|TRBJ1-3
CASSLSGGGTTGSGNTIYF
>TRBV5-1|TRBJ2-5
CASSPLRGGAETQYF
>TRBV28|TRBJ1-2
CASSLVGGNYGYTF
>TRBV5-1|TRBJ2-6
CASSLDGVPGANVLTF
>TRBV6-1|TRBJ1-2
CASSEAQAGYGYTF
>TRBV7-9|TRBJ1-3
CASSVLFSGNTIYF
>TRBV5-5|TRBJ1-5
CASSLDSNQPQHF
>TRBV28|TRBJ2-5
CASSPGLVRGGKETQYF
>TRBV28|TRBJ1-2
CASSWGNYGYTF
>TRBV18|TRBJ2-5
CASSPGLDETQYF
>TRBV5-1|TRBJ1-5
CASSLAPGDNQPQHF
>TRBV29-1|TRBJ2-7
CSVEGERLDEQYF
>TRBV4-1|TRBJ1-2
CASSQPREGYYGYTF
>TRBV9|TRBJ2-3
CASRRGDRSPDTQYF
>TRBV20-1|TRBJ1-1
CSAARTVEAFF
>TRBV2|TRBJ1-3
CASSERREGNTIYF
>TRBV5-1|TRBJ1-3
CASSPSTGGNTIYF
>TRBV5-4|TRBJ2-5
CASSSTSGSRETQYF
>TRBV3-1/TRBV3-2|TRBJ1-1
CASRQEMNTEAFF
>TRBV2|TRBJ2-3
CASSVGTGLNTQYF
>TRBV6-5|TRBJ2-7
CASSSVASYEQYF
>TRBV7-9|TRBJ2-7
CASSAGEYEQYF
>TRBV7-2|TRBJ2-7
CASSRLAGNYEQYF
>TRBV5-1|TRBJ2-5
CASSLGILRGTQYF
>TRBV11-2|TRBJ2-3
CASSMLDTQYF
>TRBV20-1|TRBJ1-6
CSPGTSPLHF
>TRBV3-1/TRBV3-2|TRBJ2-2
CASSQDQSGELFF
>TRBV6-5|TRBJ2-3
CASTRTGDTQYF
>TRBV28|TRBJ1-3
CASSRMQAADTIYF
>TRBV5-1|TRBJ2-1
CASSTDSSYNEQFF
>TRBV4-1|TRBJ1-2
CASSSQGTLSYGYTF
>TRBV7-9|TRBJ1-5
CASSSAGAGQPQHF